Presented here are 5 T cell receptor beta chains from one specimen sequenced in a study of early T cells in non-severe SARS-CoV-2 infection. TCRdb redid the calling of the 5' RACE reads with MiXCR, one entry per CDR3 protein. Here the sample spans 40,000 to 45,000 distinct CDR3 sequences, about 12% being singletons. Sequenced material: whole blood. These receptors were collected from an adult who was a healthcare worker with PCR-confirmed SARS-CoV-2 infection or an uninfected control (not recorded which).

This clonotype was seen more than once but under ten times. The chain employs TRBV4-3 and TRBJ2-2, with D possibly TRBD1 on 6 matching bases. The CDR3 consists of 16 residues. V was pared by 1 base and J by 5 bases, with 14 bases between. From germline, CDR1 is LGHNA and CDR2 YSLEER. Written as DNA, the CDR3 is TGCGCCAGCAGCCAAGTGTACAGGGTAGAGACCGGGGAGCTGTTTTTT. Translation gives CASSQVYRVETGELFF.

The chain couples TRBV11-2 to TRBJ2-5; tentatively, D is TRBD2 (5 bases). Between the trimmed V and J ends, which lost 5 bases and 1 base, there was a span of 11 bases. CDR1 SGHAT and CDR2 FQNNGV come from the germline V gene. This CDR3 spans 14 amino acids. The CDR3 nucleotides read TGTGCCAGCAGCCCAGCGGCCAGCCAAGAGACCCAGTACTTC. Encoded protein: CASSPAASQETQYF.

The sample holds a few counts of this clonotype. The chain has TRBV27 and TRBJ2-7, with 8 nucleotides matching TRBD2. CDR3 length: 16 amino acids. Losses at the gene ends were 5 bases for V and 5 bases for J; bases not matched to a gene: 14. Germline CDR1 is MNHEY and CDR2 is SMNVEV (reference sequence). The CDR3 is CASSALPGLGVHEQYF. The CDR3 DNA reads as TGTGCCAGCAGTGCATTACCGGGACTAGGGGTTCACGAGCAGTACTTC.

This clonotype has at least ten counts. J is TRBJ2-7 and V is TRBV27; 7 nucleotides agree with TRBD1. The CDR3 runs 15 residues. V was pared by 4 bases and J by 0 bases, with 6 bases of the junction left unmatched. In germline, CDR1 is MNHEY, CDR2 SMNVEV (reference sequence). The CDR3 coding sequence is TGTGCCAGCAGTTCGAGAGGGGGCGACTCCTACGAGCAGTACTTC. Residues: CASSSRGGDSYEQYF.

This clonotype was picked up many times. The chain couples TRBV7-2 to TRBJ1-5, with a tentative D call TRBD1 (5 bases). The length of the CDR3 is 15 residues. The germline V gene has CDR1 SGHTA and CDR2 FQGNSA. V lost 5 bases to trimming and J lost 2 bases, with 13 bases between them. CDR3 coding DNA: TGTGCCAGCAGCCGCGGGGCGGGGGGCAATCAGCCCCAGCATTTT. This codes for CASSRGAGGNQPQHF.